These T cell receptor beta chains were read from a single sample in a study of blood T cell repertoires in COVID-19. The method was immunoSEQ multiplex PCR; TCRdb's version includes in-frame clones alone and lacks a portion of them. The sample contains 180,000 or so clones, 70% to 80% of which appear only once. Sequenced material: peripheral blood. These receptors were obtained from a man aged 45 to 65 who had recovered from COVID-19. CDR3s include the opening cysteine and the closing phenylalanine or tryptophan. The D gene is left open where the match is weak. The size field is filled for only some rows; it gives once, few, many or a size class.

V gene	clone size	J gene	D gene	CDR3 DNA	CDR3 protein
TRBV28	NA	TRBJ2-1	TRBD2	TGTGCCAGCAGTGCCGCGGGGGACAATGAGCAGTTCTTC	CASSAAGDNEQFF
TRBV5-5	NA	TRBJ2-3	NA	TGTGCCAGCAGCGCGGGACAGCGCACAGATACGCAGTATTTT	CASSAGQRTDTQYF
TRBV11-3	NA	TRBJ2-1	NA	TGTGCCAGCAGCAGCGGGTACAATGAGCAGTTCTTC	CASSSGYNEQFF
TRBV6-6	NA	TRBJ2-5	NA	TGTGCCAGCAAAGGTTGGGAGACCCAAGAGACCCAGTACTTC	CASKGWETQETQYF
TRBV27	NA	TRBJ2-7	NA	TGTGCCAGCAGCCGTGGGGGGAGCTACTACGAGCAGTACTTC	CASSRGGSYYEQYF
TRBV5-4	few	TRBJ2-7	TRBD2	TGTGCCAGCAGTCAAGGACTAGCGGGTCTATCCTACGAGCAGTACTTC	CASSQGLAGLSYEQYF
TRBV3-1/TRBV3-2	once	TRBJ1-3	NA	TGTGCCAGCAGCCAAGTAAGCCGTAGCTCTGGAAACACCATATATTTT	CASSQVSRSSGNTIYF
TRBV7-3	NA	TRBJ2-6	NA	TGTGCCAGCAGCTTAAGTAGGGGCGCGGGGGCCAACGTCCTGACTTTC	CASSLSRGAGANVLTF
TRBV7-2	NA	TRBJ2-7	TRBD1	TGTGCCAGCAGCTCAAAATTAGGGACAGGGGAGCAGTACTTC	CASSSKLGTGEQYF
TRBV24-1	NA	TRBJ2-3	NA	TGTGCCACCAGCGGGAGAGACACAGATACGCAGTATTTT	CATSGRDTDTQYF
TRBV11-2	NA	TRBJ1-5	NA	TGTGCCAGCAGCTTAGATGGAGGGAGCAATCAGCCCCAGCATTTT	CASSLDGGSNQPQHF
TRBV7-3	NA	TRBJ2-1	NA	TGTGCCAGCAGCTACACGAGGGGGAATGAGCAGTTCTTC	CASSYTRGNEQFF
TRBV14	NA	TRBJ2-1	NA	TGTGCCAGCAGCCAAGTTTATATCAGCTCCTACAATGAGCAGTTCTTC	CASSQVYISSYNEQFF
TRBV13	NA	TRBJ2-3	TRBD2	TGTGCCAGCAGCTTTTGGGACTATAACACAGATACGCAGTATTTT	CASSFWDYNTDTQYF
TRBV19	NA	TRBJ2-3	TRBD1	TGTGCCAGCACCACAGGGGGCCCAGATACGCAGTATTTT	CASTTGGPDTQYF
TRBV5-4	NA	TRBJ1-2	NA	TGTGCCAGCAGCCCAGGAGGTGAGACAGGCGCCTATGGCTACACCTTC	CASSPGGETGAYGYTF
TRBV11-2	NA	TRBJ2-7	NA	TGTGCCAGCAGCCCCCTAGATGGTATTACCTACGAGCAGTACTTC	CASSPLDGITYEQYF
TRBV5-1	NA	TRBJ2-3	TRBD2	TGCGCCAGCAGCTCGAACCCGGGACTAGGACGAGATACGCAGTATTTT	CASSSNPGLGRDTQYF
TRBV4-2	many	TRBJ1-3	TRBD1	TGTGCCAGCAGCTCAGAGGACAGGCCTGGAAACACCATATATTTT	CASSSEDRPGNTIYF
TRBV27	NA	TRBJ2-3	NA	TGTGCCAGCAGTCTTACTAGTCCACATGTAGATACGCAGTATTTT	CASSLTSPHVDTQYF
TRBV18	NA	TRBJ2-7	NA	TGTGCCAGCTCCCTAACCGGTCCGGACAGCTACGAGCAGTACTTC	CASSLTGPDSYEQYF
TRBV27	NA	TRBJ1-6	TRBD1	TGTGCCAGCAGTTTACCCGGGACAGCTAATTCACCCCTCCACTTT	CASSLPGTANSPLHF
TRBV7-8	NA	TRBJ2-7	TRBD1	TGTGCCAGCAGCCAATTGCGACAGGGGCCTCCCAACGAGCAGTACTTC	CASSQLRQGPPNEQYF
TRBV2	few	TRBJ2-1	NA	TGTGCCAGCAGTGAAGAATACGCCAGTCGGTTCTTC	CASSEEYASRFF
TRBV3-1/TRBV3-2	few	TRBJ2-1	TRBD2	TGTGCCAGCAGCCAAATAGCGGGAGGGTACCTAAGCTCCTACAATGAGCAGTTCTTC	CASSQIAGGYLSSYNEQFF
TRBV3-1/TRBV3-2	NA	TRBJ2-5	NA	TGTGCCAGCAGCCCGCTCTATACAGGTGGGACCCAGTACTTC	CASSPLYTGGTQYF
TRBV25-1	once	TRBJ1-1	NA	TGTGCCAGCTCGGGAGGGTTCTGGAATACTGAAGCTTTCTTT	CASSGGFWNTEAFF
TRBV29-1	NA	TRBJ1-1	TRBD1	TGCAGCGTTGTATTGGGACAGACGCAATCCGAAGCTTTCTTT	CSVVLGQTQSEAFF
TRBV15	NA	TRBJ2-7	TRBD2	TGTGCCACCAGCAGGGAATATGTTGGGGAGGGCTCCTACGAGCAGTACTTC	CATSREYVGEGSYEQYF
TRBV7-9	NA	TRBJ2-2	TRBD1	TGTGCCAGCAGCTTACAGGGGGCCGGGGAGCTGTTTTTT	CASSLQGAGELFF
TRBV7-7	NA	TRBJ1-2	TRBD1	TGTGCCAGCAGCTTAGAGCCGACAGGGGTCGATTGCTACACCTTC	CASSLEPTGVDCYTF
TRBV18	few	TRBJ2-7	NA	TGTGCCAGCTCACCACCGTCAGGAATACAGGCGATGAAGACCTACGAGCAGTACTTC	CASSPPSGIQAMKTYEQYF
TRBV3-1/TRBV3-2	NA	TRBJ2-2	TRBD2	TGTGCCAGCAGCCAAGCGGTAGCGGGAGCCGGGGAGCTGTTTTTT	CASSQAVAGAGELFF
TRBV5-4	NA	TRBJ2-3	TRBD1	TGTGCCAGCAGCTTTTCGACAGGGTACACAGATACGCAGTATTTT	CASSFSTGYTDTQYF
TRBV5-6	NA	TRBJ2-7	TRBD1	TGTGCCAGCAGCATACGGACAGGCGTCTACCTCGACGAGCAGTACTTC	CASSIRTGVYLDEQYF